Listed below are T cell receptor beta chains from one sample, sequenced in a study of T cell changes during pregnancy in multiple sclerosis. TCRdb keeps only in-frame clones here, not all; method: immunoSEQ multiplex PCR. Counted here are under 65,000 clones, 93% occurring once; the ten biggest clones make up approximately 3.5%. The material was CD8+ T cells from peripheral blood mononuclear cells, obtained in the second trimester of pregnancy. These receptors all come from a female donor with multiple sclerosis, enrolled in a pregnancy study. The CDR3 runs from the conserved cysteine through the conserved F or W. The D gene is left open where the match is weak. Not all rows give a size; the values are once, few, many and, for expanded clones, a class.

size	V	length	J	D	CDR3	DNA
.	TRBV19	15	TRBJ2-6	TRBD1	CASTPTGAGANVLTF	TGTGCCAGTACCCCCACAGGGGCTGGGGCCAACGTCCTGACTTTC
.	TRBV6-5	15	TRBJ2-1	TRBD2	CATETKREGGNEQFF	TGTGCCACCGAGACAAAGCGGGAGGGCGGAAATGAGCAGTTCTTC
.	TRBV10-3	14	TRBJ2-6	.	CASHPGAGANVLTF	TGTGCCAGTCACCCAGGGGCTGGGGCCAACGTCCTGACTTTC
.	TRBV21-1	14	TRBJ1-2	.	CARDWGGARYGYTF	TGTGCCAGGGACTGGGGGGGGGCGAGATATGGCTACACCTTC
.	TRBV19	17	TRBJ2-5	TRBD1	CASSILVGQGDAETQYF	TGTGCCAGTAGTATACTAGTAGGACAGGGTGATGCGGAGACCCAGTACTTC
.	TRBV7-9	16	TRBJ1-1	.	CASSLGWAGANTEAFF	TGTGCCAGCAGCTTAGGTTGGGCAGGGGCGAACACTGAAGCTTTCTTT
.	TRBV4-1	15	TRBJ1-1	.	CASSQGTFMNTEAFF	TGCGCCAGCAGCCAAGGGACATTCATGAACACTGAAGCTTTCTTT
once	TRBV7-6	13	TRBJ2-4	.	CASSQTGRNIQYF	TGTGCCAGCAGCCAGACCGGGAGAAACATTCAGTACTTC
.	TRBV7-9	13	TRBJ2-6	.	CASSLVLANVLTF	TGTGCCAGCAGCTTAGTTCTGGCCAACGTCCTGACTTTC
once	TRBV7-9	16	TRBJ2-1	TRBD2	CASSGFIAGQGNEQFF	TGTGCCAGCAGCGGATTTATAGCGGGGCAAGGGAATGAGCAGTTCTTC
.	TRBV7-2	15	TRBJ2-7	TRBD1	CASSLTGTGRYEQYF	TGTGCCAGCAGCTTAACCGGGACAGGGAGGTACGAGCAGTACTTC
.	TRBV2	16	TRBJ2-2	TRBD1	CASSPLTGINTGELFF	TGTGCCAGCAGTCCCTTGACAGGGATTAACACCGGGGAGCTGTTTTTT
.	TRBV15	14	TRBJ2-5	.	CATSRPGWRETQYF	TGTGCCACCAGCCGGCCTGGATGGAGGGAGACCCAGTACTTC
.	TRBV2	13	TRBJ2-7	TRBD2	CASTGLVFPEQYF	TGTGCCAGCACGGGACTAGTGTTTCCCGAGCAGTACTTC
.	TRBV10-2	13	TRBJ2-7	TRBD2	CASSEWGGYEQYF	TGCGCCAGCAGTGAGTGGGGGGGATACGAGCAGTACTTC
.	TRBV19	13	TRBJ1-5	.	CASSPAGDQPQHF	TGTGCCAGTAGTCCCGCGGGGGATCAGCCCCAGCATTTT
.	TRBV2	14	TRBJ2-1	TRBD2	CASSGTSGYNEQFF	TGTGCCAGCAGCGGGACTAGCGGATACAATGAGCAGTTCTTC
.	TRBV29-1	13	TRBJ1-1	.	CSFIGGNPTEAFF	TGCAGCTTTATAGGGGGTAACCCCACTGAAGCTTTCTTT
.	TRBV27	15	TRBJ2-1	TRBD2	CASSPGTSGRNEQFF	TGTGCCAGCAGTCCCGGGACTAGCGGACGGAATGAGCAGTTCTTC
.	TRBV5-4	15	TRBJ2-7	TRBD2	CASSLAGGGWYEQYF	TGTGCCAGCAGCTTGGCTGGCGGGGGGTGGTACGAGCAGTACTTC
once	TRBV12-5	13	TRBJ2-2	.	CASGLVGAGELFF	TGTGCTAGTGGTTTGGTAGGAGCCGGGGAGCTGTTTTTT
.	TRBV13	14	TRBJ1-2	TRBD1	CASSPQGQDYGYTF	TGTGCCAGCAGCCCCCAAGGACAGGACTATGGCTACACCTTC
.	TRBV7-3	15	TRBJ2-3	.	CASSTGDVGTDTQYF	TGTGCCAGCAGTACGGGGGATGTAGGCACAGATACGCAGTATTTT
few	TRBV19	13	TRBJ2-3	.	CASTRRAGDTQYF	TGTGCCAGTACCCGACGGGCGGGAGATACGCAGTATTTT
.	TRBV29-1	15	TRBJ2-1	TRBD2	CSGDGSGRDYNEQFF	TGCAGCGGCGACGGTAGCGGGAGGGACTACAATGAGCAGTTCTTC